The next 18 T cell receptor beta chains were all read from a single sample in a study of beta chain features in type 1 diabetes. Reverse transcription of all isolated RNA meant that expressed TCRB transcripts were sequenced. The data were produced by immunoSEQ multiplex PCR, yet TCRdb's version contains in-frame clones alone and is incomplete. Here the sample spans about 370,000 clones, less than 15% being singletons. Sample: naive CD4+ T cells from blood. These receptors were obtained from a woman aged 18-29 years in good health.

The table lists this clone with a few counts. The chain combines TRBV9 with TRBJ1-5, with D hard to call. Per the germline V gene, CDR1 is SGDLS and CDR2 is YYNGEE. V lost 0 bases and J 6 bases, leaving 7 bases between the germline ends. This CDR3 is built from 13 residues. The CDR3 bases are TGTGCCAGCAGCGTAGCTGAAGCTCAGCCCCAGCATTTT. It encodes CASSVAEAQPQHF.

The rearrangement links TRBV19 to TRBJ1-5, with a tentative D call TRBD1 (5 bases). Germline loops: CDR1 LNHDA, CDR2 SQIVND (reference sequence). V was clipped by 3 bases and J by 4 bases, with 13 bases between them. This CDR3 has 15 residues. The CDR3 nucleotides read TGTGCCAGTAGTATGTGGGCAGGGCGGAATCAGCCCCAGCATTTT. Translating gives CASSMWAGRNQPQHF.

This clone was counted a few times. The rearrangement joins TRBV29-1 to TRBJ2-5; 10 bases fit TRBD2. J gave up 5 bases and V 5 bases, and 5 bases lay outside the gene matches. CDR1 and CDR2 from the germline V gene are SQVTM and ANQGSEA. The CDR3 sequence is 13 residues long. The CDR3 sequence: CSVPFSGRETQYF. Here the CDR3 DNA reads TGCAGCGTTCCTTTTAGCGGGAGGGAGACCCAGTACTTC.

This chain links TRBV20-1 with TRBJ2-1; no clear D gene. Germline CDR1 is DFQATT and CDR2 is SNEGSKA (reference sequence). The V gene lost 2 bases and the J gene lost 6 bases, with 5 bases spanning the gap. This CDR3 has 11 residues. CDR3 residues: CSARISNEQFF. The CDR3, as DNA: TGCAGTGCTAGAATCTCCAATGAGCAGTTCTTC.

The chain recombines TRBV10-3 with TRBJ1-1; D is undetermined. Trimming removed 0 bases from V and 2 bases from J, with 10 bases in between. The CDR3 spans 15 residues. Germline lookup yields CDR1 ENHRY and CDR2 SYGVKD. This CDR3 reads CAISESGALNTEAFF. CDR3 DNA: TGTGCCATCAGTGAGTCAGGAGCTTTAAACACTGAAGCTTTCTTT.

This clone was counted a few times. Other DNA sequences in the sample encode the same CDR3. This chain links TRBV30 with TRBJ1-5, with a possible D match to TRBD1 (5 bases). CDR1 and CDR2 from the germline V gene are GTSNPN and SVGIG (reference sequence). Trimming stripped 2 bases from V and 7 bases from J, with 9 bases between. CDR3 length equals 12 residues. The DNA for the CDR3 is TGTGCCTGGAGTACTACAGGACAGCCCCAGCATTTT. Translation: CAWSTTGQPQHF. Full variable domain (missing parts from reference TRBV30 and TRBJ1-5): SQTIHQWPATLVQPVGSPLSLECTVEGTSNPNLYWYRQAAGRGLQLLFYSVGIGQISSEVPQNLSASRPQDRQFILSSKKLLLSDSGFYLCAWSTTGQPQHFGDGTRLSIL.

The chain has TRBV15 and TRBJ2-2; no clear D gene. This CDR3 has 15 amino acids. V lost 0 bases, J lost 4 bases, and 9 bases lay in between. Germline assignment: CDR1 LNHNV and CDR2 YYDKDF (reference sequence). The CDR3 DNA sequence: TGTGCCACCAGCAGAGATTGGCCACCCACCGGGGAGCTGTTTTTT. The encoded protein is CATSRDWPPTGELFF.

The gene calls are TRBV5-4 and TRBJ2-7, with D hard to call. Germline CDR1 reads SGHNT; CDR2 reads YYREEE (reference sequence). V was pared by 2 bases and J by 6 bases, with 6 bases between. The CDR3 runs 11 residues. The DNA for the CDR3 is TGTGCCAGCAGCTTTTCGGGCGAGCAGTACTTC. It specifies CASSFSGEQYF.

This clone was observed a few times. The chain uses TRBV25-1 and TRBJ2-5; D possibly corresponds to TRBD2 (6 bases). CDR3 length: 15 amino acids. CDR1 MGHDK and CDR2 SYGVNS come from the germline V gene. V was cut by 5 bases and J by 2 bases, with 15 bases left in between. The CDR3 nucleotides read TGTGCCAGCAGTAGTCAGTTCCTAGCGCAAGAGACCCAGTACTTC. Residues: CASSSQFLAQETQYF.

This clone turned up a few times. The DNA of the CDR3 is TGTGCTAGTGGTTTTGGTCCTGGGACTCCGGGAGGAAACACCATATATTTT. Its translation is CASGFGPGTPGGNTIYF. The chain recombines TRBV12-5 with TRBJ1-3; a weak D match, TRBD1 (5 bases). The germline gives CDR1 LGHNT, CDR2 FRNRAP. This CDR3 has 17 residues. With 3 bases removed from V and 4 bases from J, the gap between germline ends came to 19 bases.

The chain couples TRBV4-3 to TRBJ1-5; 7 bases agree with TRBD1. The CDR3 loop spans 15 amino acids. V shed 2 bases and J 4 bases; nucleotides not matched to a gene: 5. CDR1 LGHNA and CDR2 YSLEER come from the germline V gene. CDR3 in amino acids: CASSQTPGGNQPQHF. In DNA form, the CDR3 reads TGCGCCAGCAGCCAAACTCCAGGGGGTAATCAGCCCCAGCATTTT.

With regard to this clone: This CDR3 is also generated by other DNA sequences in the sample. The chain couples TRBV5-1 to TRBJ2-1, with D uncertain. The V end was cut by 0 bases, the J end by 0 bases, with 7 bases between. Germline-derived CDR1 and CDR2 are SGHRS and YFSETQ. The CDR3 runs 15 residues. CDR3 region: CASSLDLSSYNEQFF. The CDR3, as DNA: TGCGCCAGCAGCTTGGACTTGAGCTCCTACAATGAGCAGTTCTTC.

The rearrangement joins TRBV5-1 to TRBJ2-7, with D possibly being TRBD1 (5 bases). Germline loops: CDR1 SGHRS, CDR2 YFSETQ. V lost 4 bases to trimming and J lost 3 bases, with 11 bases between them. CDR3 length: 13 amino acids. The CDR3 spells CASSAGHVYEQYF. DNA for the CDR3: TGCGCCAGCAGCGCCGGACATGTCTACGAGCAGTACTTC. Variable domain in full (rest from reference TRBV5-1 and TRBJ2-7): KAGVTQTPRYLIKTRGQQVTLSCSPISGHRSVSWYQQTPGQGLQFLFEYFSETQRNKGNFPGRFSGRQFSNSRSEMNVSTLELGDSALYLCASSAGHVYEQYFGPGTRLTVT.

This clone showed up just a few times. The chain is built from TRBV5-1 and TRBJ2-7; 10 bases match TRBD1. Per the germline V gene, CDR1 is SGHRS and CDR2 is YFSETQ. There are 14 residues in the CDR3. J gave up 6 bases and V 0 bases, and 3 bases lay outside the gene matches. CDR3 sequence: CASSLGQGAFEQYF. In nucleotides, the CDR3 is TGCGCCAGCAGCTTGGGACAGGGGGCATTCGAGCAGTACTTC.

As DNA, the CDR3 is TGTGCCAGCAGCCAACCAGACAGGTTAGAGACCCAGTACTTC. Encoded protein: CASSQPDRLETQYF. The chain uses TRBV5-4 and TRBJ2-5; tentatively, D is TRBD1 (6 bases). Germline CDR1 reads SGHNT; CDR2 reads YYREEE (reference sequence). V dropped 4 bases and J dropped 4 bases, with 14 bases sitting between them. The CDR3 consists of 14 residues. Full variable domain (missing parts from reference TRBV5-4 and TRBJ2-5): ETGVTQSPTHLIKTRGQQVTLRCSSQSGHNTVSWYQQALGQGPQFIFQYYREEENGRGNFPPRFSGLQFPNYSSELNVNALELDDSALYLCASSQPDRLETQYFGPGTRLLVL.

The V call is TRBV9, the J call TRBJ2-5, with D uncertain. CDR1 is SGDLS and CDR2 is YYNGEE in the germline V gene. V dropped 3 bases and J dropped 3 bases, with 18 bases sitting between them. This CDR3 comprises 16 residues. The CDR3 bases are TGTGCCAGCAGCGCCCCTCAATGGCACGCCGAAGAGACCCAGTACTTC. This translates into CASSAPQWHAEETQYF.

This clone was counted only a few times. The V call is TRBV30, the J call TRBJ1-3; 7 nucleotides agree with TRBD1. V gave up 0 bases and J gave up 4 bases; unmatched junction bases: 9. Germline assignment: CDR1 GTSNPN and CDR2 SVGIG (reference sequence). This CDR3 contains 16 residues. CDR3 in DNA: TGTGCCTGGAGTGTAAGGGGGCAGATCATCGGAAACACCATATATTTT. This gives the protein CAWSVRGQIIGNTIYF.

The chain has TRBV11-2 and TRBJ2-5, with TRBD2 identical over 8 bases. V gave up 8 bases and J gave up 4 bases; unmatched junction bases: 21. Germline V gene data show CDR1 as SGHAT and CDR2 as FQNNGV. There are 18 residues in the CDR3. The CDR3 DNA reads TGTGCCAGCGACCTGGGAATTAGCGGGATCAGTAGGGGAGAGACCCAGTACTTC. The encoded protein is CASDLGISGISRGETQYF.